These 27 T cell receptor beta chains came from one sample sequenced in a study of blood T cell repertoires in COVID-19. The data were produced by immunoSEQ multiplex PCR, yet TCRdb's version contains in-frame clones alone and is incomplete. The sample contains approximately 180,000 clones, roughly 79% of which appear only once. Sequencing was performed on peripheral blood. These receptor sequences come from a woman aged 65 to 85 with acute or convalescent COVID-19.

V is TRBV30 and J is TRBJ2-2; the match to TRBD1 covers 7 bases. Germline V gives CDR1 GTSNPN, CDR2 SVGIG (reference sequence). Trimming at V came to 2 bases and at J to 6 bases, leaving 3 bases not matched to a gene. CDR3 length: 13 amino acids. CDR3 bases: TGTGCCTGGAGTCCTACAGGGGCCGGGGAGCTGTTTTTT. It encodes CAWSPTGAGELFF.

V usage is TRBV5-1 and J usage is TRBJ2-5; D is possibly TRBD2 (6 bases). Trimming took off 1 base at V and 1 base at J, with 14 bases between the two ends. Germline V gene data show CDR1 as SGHRS and CDR2 as YFSETQ. The CDR3 sequence is 16 residues long. Here the CDR3 DNA reads TGCGCCAGCAGCTTGAATCCACGGACTACCCAAGAGACCCAGTACTTC. This codes for CASSLNPRTTQETQYF.

The genes are TRBV3-1 (or the pseudogene TRBV3-2) and TRBJ2-2; a weak D match, TRBD2 (7 bases). Trimming shortened V by 1 base and J by 7 bases, and 10 bases separated the two germline ends. Germline V CDR1 and CDR2: LGHDT, YNNKEL (reference sequence). The CDR3 sequence is 14 residues long. As DNA, the CDR3 is TGTGCCAGCAGCCAAGCCGGGGGGCGCGGGGAGCTGTTTTTT. This encodes CASSQAGGRGELFF.

The J gene is TRBJ2-7, the V gene TRBV9; possible D gene TRBD2, 5 bases. The ends were cut back, 0 bases at V and 5 bases at J, with 6 bases in the middle. Germline V gives CDR1 SGDLS, CDR2 YYNGEE. The CDR3 has 12 amino acids. Here the CDR3 reads CASSVGLNEQYF. The CDR3 DNA follows: TGTGCCAGCAGCGTAGGACTAAACGAGCAGTACTTC.

The genes are TRBV15 and TRBJ2-5; 8 bases align to TRBD2. Germline CDR1 reads LNHNV; CDR2 reads YYDKDF (reference sequence). The length of the CDR3 is 15 residues. V dropped 0 bases and J dropped 4; count of bases not matched to a gene: 4. The CDR3 DNA reads TGTGCCACCAGCAGAGATGGTCTAGCGGGAGAGACCCAGTACTTC. The encoded protein is CATSRDGLAGETQYF.

The CDR3 protein is CASSEQETMREKLFF. As DNA, the CDR3 is TGCGCCAGCAGTGAACAGGAGACGATGAGAGAAAAACTGTTTTTT. This chain joins TRBV10-2 and TRBJ1-4, with a possible D match to TRBD1 (5 bases). Germline lookup yields CDR1 WSHSY and CDR2 SAAADI. The germline V and J ends were trimmed by 3 bases and 8 bases, with 16 bases remaining between them. CDR3 length: 15 amino acids.

This clone occurred a few times. The chain uses TRBV2 and TRBJ1-2; tentatively, D is TRBD1 (5 bases). V was cut by 8 bases and J by 6 bases, with 19 bases left in between. This CDR3 comprises 14 residues. CDR1 is SNHLY and CDR2 is FYNNEI in the germline V gene. DNA of the CDR3: TGTGCCAGCGTATTACGGGACTTTTCCGATGGCTACACCTTC. Translated, it gives CASVLRDFSDGYTF.

The V gene is TRBV4-1, the J gene TRBJ2-1, with D perhaps TRBD1 (7 bases). V was cut by 3 bases and J by 5 bases, with 17 bases left in between. CDR1 is MGHRA, CDR2 YSYEKL, per germline. This CDR3 has 16 amino acids. CDR3 in amino acids: CASSHLGRGAHNEQFF. The CDR3 DNA is TGCGCCAGCAGCCACTTGGGCAGGGGGGCCCACAATGAGCAGTTCTTC.

This chain uses TRBV30 with TRBJ2-3; TRBD1 might be the D (7 bases). Germline-derived CDR1 and CDR2 are GTSNPN and SVGIG (reference sequence). V lost 4 bases, J lost 3 bases, and 11 bases lay in between. The CDR3 runs 13 residues. CDR3 nucleotide sequence: TGTGCCTGGACGACAGGGACTACAGATACGCAGTATTTT. Protein sequence: CAWTTGTTDTQYF.

The rearrangement joins TRBV14 to TRBJ2-7; 11 bases fit TRBD2. This CDR3 comprises 16 residues. With V trimmed by 3 bases and J by 4 bases, 8 bases remained unmatched. CDR1 SGHDN and CDR2 FVKESK come from the germline V gene. The CDR3 reads CASSQLTSGALYEQYF. The CDR3 DNA reads TGTGCCAGCAGCCAGCTGACTAGCGGGGCTCTGTACGAGCAGTACTTC.

The rearrangement links TRBV4-2 to TRBJ2-3; D is perhaps TRBD2 (5 bases). V gave up 0 bases and J gave up 2 bases, with 6 bases separating them. The CDR3 extends over 14 amino acids. Germline CDR1 and CDR2: LGHNA and YNFKEQ. CDR3 sequence: CASSQDLATDTQYF. The CDR3, as DNA: TGTGCCAGCAGCCAAGACCTAGCCACAGATACGCAGTATTTT.

This chain joins TRBV7-6 and TRBJ1-5; no clear D gene. Germline CDR1 and CDR2: SGHVS and FNYEAQ. With 5 bases removed from V and 0 bases from J, the gap between germline ends came to 17 bases. This CDR3 has 17 residues. This chain's CDR3 is CASSPIPVENSNQPQHF. Written as DNA, the CDR3 is TGTGCCAGCAGCCCAATTCCCGTCGAGAATAGCAATCAGCCCCAGCATTTT.

V gene TRBV4-2 combines with J gene TRBJ2-7, with 11 positions matching TRBD2. There are 16 residues in the CDR3. The germline CDR1 and CDR2 sequences are LGHNA and YNFKEQ. The J segment lost 3 bases and the V segment lost 3 bases, leaving 7 bases of the junction unmatched. CDR3 DNA: TGTGCCAGCAGCCAGGGACTAGCGGAGAAAAACTACGAGCAGTACTTC. Amino acid sequence: CASSQGLAEKNYEQYF.

This chain joins TRBV24-1 and TRBJ2-3; weak D call: TRBD1 (6 bases). Germline V gene sequence: CDR1 KGHDR, CDR2 SFDVKD. The CDR3 is 14 amino acids. Trimming left V 3 bases short and J 5 bases short, with 11 bases between. The CDR3 coding sequence is TGTGCCACCAGTGATAGGACAGCCTTAGATACGCAGTATTTT. This gives the protein CATSDRTALDTQYF.

This CDR3 is CASSRESSGNQPQHF. The CDR3 DNA sequence: TGTGCCAGCAGTCGGGAATCGAGCGGCAATCAGCCCCAGCATTTT. The chain is built from TRBV2 and TRBJ1-5; D remains ambiguous. The CDR3 length is 15 residues. Trimming removed 5 bases from V and 2 bases from J, with 13 bases in between. Germline V gene data show CDR1 as SNHLY and CDR2 as FYNNEI.

The chain couples TRBV7-9 to TRBJ2-2; TRBD2 aligns across 9 bases. The J segment lost 6 bases and the V segment lost 8 bases, leaving 13 bases of the junction unmatched. Germline V gives CDR1 SEHNR, CDR2 FQNEAQ (reference sequence). There are 16 residues in the CDR3. The CDR3 sequence is CASGWLSGRRSGELFF. The CDR3, as DNA: TGTGCCAGCGGTTGGCTTAGCGGGAGACGGTCCGGGGAGCTGTTTTTT.

The V and J genes are TRBV7-3 and TRBJ1-2; no clear D. The germline CDR1 and CDR2 sequences are SGHTA and FQGTGA. The CDR3 covers 14 residues. Trimming took 0 bases from V and 2 from J, leaving 7 bases between them. In DNA, the CDR3 is TGTGCCAGCAGCTTAACACCGGGAAACTATGGCTACACCTTC. This sequence encodes CASSLTPGNYGYTF.

This clone was picked up one time. The CDR3 coding sequence is TGTGCCAGCAGCAGCTTCGAGGTCTACGAGCAGTACTTC. It yields the protein CASSSFEVYEQYF. The chain recombines TRBV11-2 with TRBJ2-7; D unresolved. V was trimmed by 5 bases and J by 3 bases, leaving 11 bases between them. The germline V gene encodes CDR1 SGHAT and CDR2 FQNNGV. The CDR3 sequence is 13 residues long. The variable domain in full, with the rest retrieved from reference TRBV11-2 and TRBJ2-7, is EAGVAQSPRYKIIEKRQSVAFWCNPISGHATLYWYQQILGQGPKLLIQFQNNGVVDDSQLPKDRFSAERLKGVDSTLKIQPAKLEDSAVYLCASSSFEVYEQYFGPGTRLTVT.

The sample holds a few counts of this clone. The chain uses TRBV5-8 and TRBJ2-1, with a weak D call TRBD2 (6 bases). V lost 9 bases to trimming and J lost 5 bases, with 15 bases between them. This CDR3 is built from 13 residues. Germline CDR1 is SGHTS and CDR2 is YDEGEE. The DNA for the CDR3 is TGTGCCATCAAAGCCCGGGGGAACAATGAGCAGTTCTTC. Translation: CAIKARGNNEQFF.

The rearrangement joins TRBV9 to TRBJ1-2; 7 bases match TRBD1. CDR3 length: 15 amino acids. Trimming at V came to 3 bases and at J to 4 bases, leaving 9 bases not matched to a gene. Germline V gene sequence: CDR1 SGDLS, CDR2 YYNGEE. CDR3: CASSEGPQGTYGYTF. CDR3 sequence (DNA): TGTGCCAGCAGCGAAGGCCCACAGGGGACCTATGGCTACACCTTC.

V gene TRBV19 combines with J gene TRBJ2-3; 8 bases agree with TRBD2. From germline, CDR1 is LNHDA and CDR2 SQIVND (reference sequence). With 7 bases clipped from V and 3 bases from J, the junction kept 12 bases outside the gene matches. CDR3 length equals 16 residues. The CDR3 reads CASKESGRGRTDTQYF. The CDR3 region has the DNA TGTGCCAGTAAGGAGAGCGGGAGAGGAAGGACAGATACGCAGTATTTT.

V and J are TRBV2 and TRBJ1-5, with D perhaps TRBD1 (5 bases). The CDR3 runs to 13 residues. CDR1 is SNHLY and CDR2 is FYNNEI in the germline V gene. V gave up 6 bases and J gave up 5 bases, with 11 bases separating them. The CDR3 DNA reads TGTGCCAGCAGGGTTCAGGGCGATCAGCCCCAGCATTTT. Translation gives CASRVQGDQPQHF.

The CDR3 spells CASSLVRGPDRAFF. The CDR3 DNA is TGTGCCAGCAGCTTAGTTCGCGGGCCGGACCGGGCTTTCTTT. This sequence joins TRBV7-8 and TRBJ1-1; D remains unclear. The germline CDR1 and CDR2 sequences are SGHVS and FQNEAQ. This CDR3 spans 14 amino acids. Trimming took off 1 base at V and 11 bases at J, with 17 bases between the two ends.

As regards this clone: The sample contains more than one DNA sequence encoding this CDR3. The CDR3 reads CASSQESSGYGYTF. The CDR3 region has the DNA TGTGCCAGCAGCCAAGAGTCCAGTGGCTATGGCTACACCTTC. The chain recombines TRBV4-2 with TRBJ1-2; D gene ambiguous. The CDR3 is 14 amino acids. V lost 0 bases, J lost 4 bases, and 9 bases lay in between. Germline CDR1 is LGHNA and CDR2 is YNFKEQ.

The V and J genes are TRBV5-1 and TRBJ2-2; 14 positions match TRBD2. The length of the CDR3 is 21 residues. Germline V gives CDR1 SGHRS, CDR2 YFSETQ. Trimming at V came to 0 bases and at J to 5 bases, leaving 15 bases not matched to a gene. CDR3 sequence (DNA): TGCGCCAGCAGCTTGGTTAGGGGACTAGCGGGAGCCCCACGGAGTACCGGGGAGCTGTTTTTT. Its translation: CASSLVRGLAGAPRSTGELFF. Using reference TRBV5-1 and TRBJ2-2 for the parts outside the CDR3, the full variable domain is KAGVTQTPRYLIKTRGQQVTLSCSPISGHRSVSWYQQTPGQGLQFLFEYFSETQRNKGNFPGRFSGRQFSNSRSEMNVSTLELGDSALYLCASSLVRGLAGAPRSTGELFFGEGSRLTVL.

Only one count was recorded for this clone. V and J are TRBV9 and TRBJ2-5, with 14 positions matching TRBD2. Germline V gene data show CDR1 as SGDLS and CDR2 as YYNGEE. CDR3 length: 15 residues. V shed 4 bases, J shed 4 bases, and the junction held 3 bases outside the gene matches. The CDR3 coding sequence is TGTGCCAGCAGCCGCGGGACTAGCGGGAGAGAGACCCAGTACTTC. As protein: CASSRGTSGRETQYF.

The genes are TRBV6-5 and TRBJ1-1, with D unresolved. The V end lost 9 bases, the J end lost 10 bases, and 18 bases lay between the germline ends. Germline V gene data show CDR1 as MNHEY and CDR2 as SVGAGI. CDR3 length: 12 residues. The CDR3 region is CASDNSYMSAFF. The DNA for the CDR3 is TGTGCCAGTGATAATTCTTACATGTCAGCTTTCTTT.